Presented here are 26 T cell receptor beta chains from one specimen sequenced in a study of graft-versus-host responses after intestinal transplantation. TCRdb keeps only in-frame clones here, not all; method: immunoSEQ multiplex PCR. In the table there are about 93,000 clones, about 93% of which are singletons. These receptors have no identified antigens. The material sequenced was unstimulated CD8+ T cells sorted from spleen or lymph node cells, taken before intestinal transplant. The receptors derive from a human donor who received an intestinal transplant.

The rearrangement joins TRBV5-1 to TRBJ2-5; D possibly corresponds to TRBD2 (5 bases). Near its end, the DNA agrees better with TRBJ2-7, so the J call may be wrong. The germline V gene encodes CDR1 SGHRS and CDR2 YFSETQ. There are 12 residues in the CDR3. The CDR3, as DNA: TGCGCCAGCAGCCCGGCGGGCTACGAGCAGTACTTC. Residues: CASSPAGYEQYF.

This clone was seen only once. The chain links TRBV5-5 to TRBJ1-5; no clear D gene. This CDR3 is 13 amino acids long. The germline gives CDR1 SGHKS, CDR2 YYEKEE (reference sequence). Trimming removed 6 bases at V and 1 base at J, with 8 bases between. In nucleotides, the CDR3 is TGTGCCAGCACGGGAGGCAGCAATCAGCCCCAGCATTTT. Translating it yields CASTGGSNQPQHF.

The rearrangement joins TRBV5-1 to TRBJ2-7, with TRBD1 matching 7 bases. The V segment lost 4 bases and the J segment 2 bases; nucleotides outside the gene matches: 3. CDR3 length equals 13 residues. Germline CDR1 and CDR2: SGHRS and YFSETQ. In DNA, the CDR3 is TGCGCCAGCAGCGGAGACAGGGCCTACGAGCAGTACTTC. The encoded protein is CASSGDRAYEQYF.

The chain couples TRBV27 to TRBJ2-5, with a weak D call TRBD2 (6 bases). CDR1 MNHEY and CDR2 SMNVEV come from the germline V gene (reference sequence). This CDR3 has 11 residues. Trimming removed 4 bases from V and 11 bases from J, with 11 bases in between. The CDR3 DNA follows: TGTGCCAGCAGTTCGGGAGTTGAGCAGTACTTC. This sequence encodes CASSSGVEQYF.

This clone was recorded once. This chain uses TRBV27 with TRBJ1-6; D is unresolved. Trimming left V 3 bases short and J 0 bases short, with 12 bases between. CDR1 MNHEY and CDR2 SMNVEV come from the germline V gene (reference sequence). The CDR3 has 17 amino acids. The CDR3, as DNA: TGTGCCAGCAGTTTGATCGGGTACGGCTCCTATAATTCACCCCTCCACTTT. Translation gives CASSLIGYGSYNSPLHF.

The CDR3 sequence: CAWSQGVMEQYF. The CDR3, as DNA: TGTGCCTGGAGTCAGGGGGTAATGGAGCAGTACTTC. The rearrangement links TRBV30 to TRBJ2-7, with TRBD1 matching over 7 bases. The junction had 5 bases not matched to a gene; V was cut back by 2 bases and J by 7 bases. The CDR3 sequence is 12 residues long. The germline V gene has CDR1 GTSNPN and CDR2 SVGIG (reference sequence).

The chain has TRBV4-1 and TRBJ2-5, with D possibly TRBD2 on 6 matching bases. CDR3 length: 15 residues. Between the trimmed V and J ends, which lost 1 base and 1 base, there was a span of 10 bases. Germline-derived CDR1 and CDR2 are MGHRA and YSYEKL. Written as DNA, the CDR3 is TGCGCCAGCAGCCAAGCAACTAGCTCCCAAGAGACCCAGTACTTC. It codes for CASSQATSSQETQYF.

The V gene is TRBV19, the J gene TRBJ2-7; D unclear. The germline V and J ends were trimmed by 1 base and 3 bases, with 7 bases remaining between them. This CDR3 has 13 amino acids. Germline V gives CDR1 LNHDA, CDR2 SQIVND (reference sequence). The CDR3 DNA reads as TGTGCCAGTAGTATAGGTCAGAACTACGAGCAGTACTTC. This translates into CASSIGQNYEQYF.

The chain joins TRBV7-3 to TRBJ2-3, with a possible D match to TRBD2 (5 bases). The CDR3 is 16 amino acids. Trimming took 4 bases from V and 4 from J, leaving 18 bases between them. CDR1 is SGHTA, CDR2 FQGTGA, per germline. The CDR3 is CASSSHPGSPADTQYF. The CDR3 nucleotides are TGTGCCAGCAGCTCCCATCCGGGGTCCCCCGCAGATACGCAGTATTTT.

This clone has just one count. The CDR3 sequence: CASSPPSPGETQYF. DNA of the CDR3: TGTGCCAGCAGTCCTCCCTCCCCGGGGGAGACCCAGTACTTC. The chain recombines TRBV6-1 with TRBJ2-5, with D perhaps TRBD2 (5 bases). This CDR3 is 14 amino acids long. V was trimmed by 5 bases and J by 5 bases, leaving 15 bases between them. The germline V gene has CDR1 MNHNS and CDR2 SASEGT.

The chain is built from TRBV29-1 and TRBJ2-3, with 8 bases matching TRBD1. V dropped 4 bases and J dropped 4; count of bases not matched to a gene: 1. The CDR3 length is 12 residues. Germline V gene sequence: CDR1 SQVTM, CDR2 ANQGSEA. CDR3 DNA sequence: TGCAGCGTTGCACAGGGGGCAGATACGCAGTATTTT. Residues: CSVAQGADTQYF.

As for this clone: At one boundary the junction diverges from the germline segment, which might be a read error. The chain is built from TRBV27 and TRBJ2-7; TRBD2 might be the D (5 bases). The CDR3 extends over 12 amino acids. Germline V lookup: CDR1 MNHEY, CDR2 SMNVEV (reference sequence). The CDR3 region is CASSYAGEEQCF. The CDR3 coding sequence is TGTGCCAGCAGTTACGCGGGTGAGGAGCAGTGCTTC.

This clone was counted once. The chain joins TRBV10-2 to TRBJ1-2; D is uncertain. In germline, CDR1 is WSHSY, CDR2 SAAADI. CDR3 length equals 11 residues. V lost 6 bases, J lost 8 bases, and 10 bases lay in between. The CDR3 coding sequence is TGCGCCAGCAGGTTCGGGAGCGGCTACACCTTC. It translates to CASRFGSGYTF.

J is TRBJ2-3 and V is TRBV7-8, with TRBD1 matching over 7 bases. Germline trimming cut 5 bases from V and 1 base from J; bases unmatched to any gene: 6. The CDR3 has 15 amino acids. CDR1 is SGHVS, CDR2 FQNEAQ, per germline. This CDR3 is CASSPGGYGTDTQYF. In nucleotides, the CDR3 is TGTGCCAGCAGCCCAGGGGGTTATGGCACAGATACGCAGTATTTT. Using reference TRBV7-8 and TRBJ2-3 for the parts outside the CDR3, the full variable domain is GAGVSQSPRYKVAKRGQDVALRCDPISGHVSLFWYQQALGQGPEFLTYFQNEAQLDKSGLPSDRFFAERPEGSVSTLKIQRTQQEDSAVYLCASSPGGYGTDTQYFGPGTRLTVL.

The CDR3 spells CASSQDYWSRGTEAFF. DNA for the CDR3: TGCGCCAGCAGCCAAGATTATTGGTCCCGGGGCACTGAAGCTTTCTTT. The V and J genes are TRBV4-1 and TRBJ1-1; D is ambiguous. The germline CDR1 and CDR2 sequences are MGHRA and YSYEKL. The CDR3 is 16 residues long. Trimming left V 0 bases short and J 4 bases short, with 15 bases between.

The rearrangement joins TRBV27 to TRBJ1-4, with a tentative D call TRBD1 (5 bases). V dropped 6 bases and J dropped 5 bases, with 16 bases sitting between them. This CDR3 is 15 amino acids long. Looked up from germline, CDR1 is MNHEY and CDR2 is SMNVEV (reference sequence). Here the CDR3 reads CASSGGGSGNEKLFF. The CDR3 DNA reads TGTGCCAGCAGCGGGGGGGGGAGTGGGAATGAAAAACTGTTTTTT.

This clone was picked up one time. The chain has TRBV28 and TRBJ2-3; no clear D gene. Germline CDR1 MDHEN, CDR2 SYDVKM. Trimming pared 2 bases from V and 0 bases from J, leaving 3 bases between. The CDR3 consists of 13 residues. The DNA of the CDR3 is TGTGCCAGCAGTTTACTGAGCACAGATACGCAGTATTTT. Its translation is CASSLLSTDTQYF.

The chain recombines TRBV27 with TRBJ1-2, with D possibly being TRBD1 (5 bases). Germline V gives CDR1 MNHEY, CDR2 SMNVEV (reference sequence). This CDR3 contains 13 residues. V was shortened by 7 bases and J by 4 bases, with 13 bases between the two germline ends. Here the CDR3 DNA reads TGTGCCAGCAAGGAAGGGGAGGGCTATGGCTACACCTTC. Translation: CASKEGEGYGYTF.

J is TRBJ2-1 and V is TRBV11-2; TRBD2 matches at 7 bases. CDR3 length: 15 residues. CDR1 SGHAT and CDR2 FQNNGV come from the germline V gene. V gave up 4 bases and J gave up 2 bases; unmatched junction bases: 5. The CDR3 DNA is TGTGCCAGCAGCTGGGGGAGGGTCCCCTACAATGAGCAGTTCTTC. Its protein is CASSWGRVPYNEQFF.

The chain employs TRBV4-1 and TRBJ2-1; the match to TRBD2 covers 10 bases. Germline assignment: CDR1 MGHRA and CDR2 YSYEKL. Unmatched junction bases numbered 21, after V lost 1 base and J lost 9 bases. This CDR3 region has 20 residues. The CDR3: CASSQALFSSGGYLGGEQFF. CDR3 nucleotide sequence: TGCGCCAGCAGCCAAGCTTTATTTTCTAGCGGGGGCTACCTCGGCGGTGAGCAGTTCTTC.

This chain links TRBV19 with TRBJ2-7; TRBD2 is a possible D gene (5 bases). Germline V CDR1 and CDR2: LNHDA, SQIVND (reference sequence). Trimming stripped 3 bases from V and 0 bases from J, with 12 bases between. The CDR3 has 15 amino acids. This CDR3 reads CASSMGDGDSYEQYF. CDR3 sequence (DNA): TGTGCCAGTAGTATGGGAGACGGGGACTCCTACGAGCAGTACTTC.

The chain couples TRBV14 to TRBJ2-7, with 7 bases fitting TRBD1. The junction had 14 bases not matched to a gene; V was cut back by 4 bases and J by 2 bases. Germline CDR1 SGHDN, CDR2 FVKESK. This CDR3 has 17 residues. The CDR3 region is CASSLRDSLYGAYEQYF. The CDR3 nucleotides are TGTGCCAGCAGCCTTAGGGACAGCCTTTATGGGGCCTACGAGCAGTACTTC.

The chain links TRBV5-1 to TRBJ2-7; 9 bases line up with TRBD1. The CDR3 extends over 18 amino acids. Germline V gene sequence: CDR1 SGHRS, CDR2 YFSETQ. The V segment lost 2 bases and the J segment 4 bases; nucleotides outside the gene matches: 16. The CDR3 spells CASSFATGGPSSVYEQYF. The CDR3 region has the DNA TGCGCCAGCAGCTTTGCGACAGGGGGGCCCTCTTCCGTTTACGAGCAGTACTTC.

On this clone: The germline gene is not matched at one end of the junction; a read error may be the cause. The chain has TRBV7-6 and TRBJ1-5; D possibly corresponds to TRBD1 (5 bases). Germline CDR1 SGHVS, CDR2 FNYEAQ. The CDR3 covers 15 residues. The CDR3 region is CASSLGQGPRQRQHF. The CDR3 DNA reads TGTGCCAGCAGCTTAGGCCAGGGCCCCAGACAGCGCCAGCATTTT.

The chain combines TRBV27 with TRBJ1-2, with TRBD1 matching 7 bases. The CDR3 is 16 residues long. V was clipped by 2 bases and J by 4 bases; unmatched bases: 10. CDR1 and CDR2 from the germline V gene are MNHEY and SMNVEV (reference sequence). The CDR3 sequence is CASSLRGQEGAYGYTF. The CDR3 DNA is TGTGCCAGCAGTTTACGAGGACAGGAGGGGGCCTATGGCTACACCTTC.

This rearrangement joins TRBV27 to TRBJ2-7, with 10 positions matching TRBD1. Looked up from germline, CDR1 is MNHEY and CDR2 is SMNVEV (reference sequence). The CDR3 is 12 residues long. The ends lost 8 bases at V and 6 bases at J; junction bases unmatched: 4. The CDR3 reads CASRTGGREQYF. The CDR3 DNA reads TGTGCCAGCCGGACAGGGGGTCGCGAGCAGTACTTC.